The clone carrying this T cell receptor (beta chain) was seen only once. Its antigen is still unknown. Germline loops: CDR1 SEHNR, CDR2 FQNEAQ (reference sequence). Trimming removed 1 base from V and 6 bases from J; junction bases left unmatched: 15. The CDR3 runs to 18 residues. The sample is drawn from a study of siplizumab effects on memory and regulatory T cells. Regarding the study as a whole: Naive-or-memory phenotypes were unassignable for roughly 80-95% of proliferating CD4+ or CD8+ clones. The suppressive capacity of proliferating Tregs from siplizumab cultures remained unconfirmed. Alloreactive sequences tracing back to unstimulated CD4+ memory cells fell significantly with siplizumab. Memory T cells appeared less diverse than naive cells, which seemed to contribute substantially to alloresponse.

Method: immunoSEQ multiplex PCR; TCRdb's copy keeps in-frame clones and lacks some. The sample consists of some 65,000 clones, approximately 88% of them appearing once. Sequenced input: Tregs sorted from blood. The chain employs TRBV7-9 and TRBJ2-3; TRBD2 aligns across 8 bases. This TCR was sampled from a human donor in good health. This CDR3 reads CASSLGSGTRASGDTQYF. CDR3 DNA: TGTGCCAGCAGCTTAGGGTCCGGGACTAGAGCTTCTGGGGATACGCAGTATTTT. The entire variable domain, with the rest obtained from reference TRBV7-9 and TRBJ2-3, is as follows: DTGVSQNPRHKITKRGQNVTFRCDPISEHNRLYWYRQTLGQGPEFLTYFQNEAQLEKSRLLSDRFSAERPKGSFSTLEIQRTEQGDSAMYLCASSLGSGTRASGDTQYFGPGTRLTVL.